This T cell receptor (beta chain) was documented in a study of blood T cell repertoires in COVID-19. Of note for this clone: One end of the junction varies from germline; a read error may be responsible.

The CDR3 is 15 amino acids. CDR1 and CDR2 (germline): MNHNY, SVGAGI (reference sequence). Sequenced by immunoSEQ multiplex PCR; TCRdb stores in-frame clones only, minus some. The sample shows roughly 100,000 clones, roughly 90% of them seen only once. This rearrangement joins TRBV6-6 to TRBJ2-4; tentative D call: TRBD1 (5 bases). The sample comprised peripheral blood. This receptor was taken from an elderly woman with acute or convalescent COVID-19. The CDR3 DNA is TGTGCCAGCAGTTCCCCGACAGTTCAACATCTCATTCAGTACTTT. Translation: CASSSPTVQHLIQYF.